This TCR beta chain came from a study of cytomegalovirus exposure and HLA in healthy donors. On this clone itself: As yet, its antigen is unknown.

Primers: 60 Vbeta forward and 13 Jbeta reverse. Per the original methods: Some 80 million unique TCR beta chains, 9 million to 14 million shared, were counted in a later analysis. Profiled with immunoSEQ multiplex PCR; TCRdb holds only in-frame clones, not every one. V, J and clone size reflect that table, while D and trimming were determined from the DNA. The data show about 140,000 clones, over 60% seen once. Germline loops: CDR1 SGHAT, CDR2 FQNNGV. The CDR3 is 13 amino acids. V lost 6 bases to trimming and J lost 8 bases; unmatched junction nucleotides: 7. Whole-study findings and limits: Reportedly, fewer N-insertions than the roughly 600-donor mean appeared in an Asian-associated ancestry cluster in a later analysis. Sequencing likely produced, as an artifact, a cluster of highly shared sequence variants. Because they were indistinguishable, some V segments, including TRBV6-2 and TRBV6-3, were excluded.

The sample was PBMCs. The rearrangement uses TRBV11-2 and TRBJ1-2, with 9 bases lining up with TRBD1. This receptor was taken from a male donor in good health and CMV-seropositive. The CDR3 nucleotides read TGTGCCAGCAGGTCCGGGACAGGGAAAGGCTACACCTTC. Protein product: CASRSGTGKGYTF.